This passage covers 17 T cell receptor beta chains from one sample sequenced in a study of response to subunit inactivated influenza vaccine. TCRdb reanalysed the RT-PCR reads using MiXCR and keeps one entry per CDR3 protein. The data show more than 550,000 distinct CDR3 sequences, with around 11% seen just once and 11% held by the top ten. This same sample was also taken into another study, of T cells expressing NK-cell markers. According to that study: 5'RACE template switching built TCR beta cDNA with unique molecular identifiers.

The material was PBMCs from blood, obtained on the day of vaccination. The receptors here all came from a man between 45 and 60 years old who received an inactivated influenza vaccine.

This clonotype was found a few times. CDR3 sequence: CSARDQEARDGYGYTF. DNA of the CDR3: TGCAGTGCTAGAGATCAGGAGGCCAGGGATGGCTATGGCTACACCTTC. The chain uses TRBV20-1 and TRBJ1-2; possibly TRBD1 for D (5 bases). Germline lookup yields CDR1 DFQATT and CDR2 SNEGSKA (reference sequence). The germline V and J ends were trimmed by 0 bases and 4 bases, with 18 bases remaining between them. The CDR3 contains 16 residues.

This chain uses TRBV7-6 with TRBJ2-2; 12 bases line up with TRBD2. CDR3 size: 19 residues. Germline V gene sequence: CDR1 SGHVS, CDR2 FNYEAQ. Losses at the gene ends were 1 base for V and 4 bases for J; bases not matched to a gene: 10. CDR3 sequence: CASSLVASSGGAGTGELFF. In nucleotides, the CDR3 is TGTGCCAGCAGCTTAGTAGCGTCTAGCGGGGGGGCTGGCACCGGGGAGCTGTTTTTT.

The rearrangement links TRBV3-1 to TRBJ2-7, with 12 bases fitting TRBD2. The CDR3 is made up of 15 amino acids. Germline V gives CDR1 LGHDT, CDR2 YNNKEL (reference sequence). With 3 bases clipped from V and 2 bases from J, the junction kept 2 bases outside the gene matches. CDR3 sequence (DNA): TGTGCCAGCAGCCATGGACTAGCGGGACCCTACGAGCAGTACTTC. Translation: CASSHGLAGPYEQYF.

This clonotype came up a few times. The gene calls are TRBV20-1 and TRBJ2-3, with 7 nucleotides matching TRBD1. The CDR3 is 14 residues long. The V gene's germline CDR1 is DFQATT and CDR2 SNEGSKA (reference sequence). With 3 bases clipped from V and 2 bases from J, the junction kept 5 bases outside the gene matches. The CDR3 loop reads CSARRQGSTDTQYF. CDR3 nucleotide sequence: TGCAGTGCTAGGCGACAGGGATCCACAGATACGCAGTATTTT.

The count of this clonotype is one. The chain joins TRBV7-2 to TRBJ2-2; no firm D call. Trimming left V 6 bases short and J 10 bases short, with 15 bases between. This CDR3 comprises 13 residues. Germline V gene sequence: CDR1 SGHTA, CDR2 FQGNSA. CDR3 coding DNA: TGTGCCAGCAGACCCGGGCCCATCGAGGAGCTGTTTTTT. Translation gives CASRPGPIEELFF.

This clonotype was recorded many times. The rearrangement joins TRBV5-1 to TRBJ2-7; tentative D call: TRBD1 (5 bases). Per germline, CDR1 SGHRS and CDR2 YFSETQ. The CDR3 is 14 amino acids. V shed 0 bases and J shed 7 bases, with 14 bases lying between them. This chain's CDR3 is CASSLARQFEEQYF. CDR3 DNA sequence: TGCGCCAGCAGCTTGGCCCGACAGTTTGAAGAGCAGTACTTC. Filled out from reference TRBV5-1 and TRBJ2-7, the complete variable domain reads KAGVTQTPRYLIKTRGQQVTLSCSPISGHRSVSWYQQTPGQGLQFLFEYFSETQRNKGNFPGRFSGRQFSNSRSEMNVSTLELGDSALYLCASSLARQFEEQYFGPGTRLTVT.

The chain uses TRBV11-2 and TRBJ2-5; 8 bases map to TRBD2. From germline, CDR1 is SGHAT and CDR2 FQNNGV. This CDR3 has 13 residues. Trimming removed 5 bases from V and 5 bases from J; junction bases left unmatched: 4. CDR3 sequence (DNA): TGTGCCAGCAGCCCGACTAGCGACGAGACCCAGTACTTC. It encodes CASSPTSDETQYF.

The chain joins TRBV7-2 to TRBJ2-3, with 8 bases aligning to TRBD2. CDR1 is SGHTA and CDR2 is FQGNSA in the germline V gene. V dropped 5 bases and J dropped 0; count of bases not matched to a gene: 10. The CDR3 is 17 residues long. CDR3 amino acids: CASSQWAGGLSTDTQYF. Written as DNA, the CDR3 is TGTGCCAGCAGCCAATGGGCGGGGGGTCTTAGCACAGATACGCAGTATTTT. Complete variable domain (other parts from reference TRBV7-2 and TRBJ2-3): GAGVSQSPSNKVTEKGKDVELRCDPISGHTALYWYRQSLGQGLEFLIYFQGNSAPDKSGLPSDRFSAERTGGSVSTLTIQRTQQEDSAVYLCASSQWAGGLSTDTQYFGPGTRLTVL.

A few counts support this clonotype. The chain is built from TRBV7-2 and TRBJ1-3, with D hard to call. The V and J ends lost 2 bases and 3 bases respectively, with 8 bases between them. The germline gives CDR1 SGHTA, CDR2 FQGNSA. The length of the CDR3 is 14 residues. CDR3 nucleotides: TGTGCCAGCAGCTTATCCCTCCGTGGAAACACCATATATTTT. This translates into CASSLSLRGNTIYF.

The rearrangement joins TRBV12-3 or TRBV12-4 to TRBJ1-5; 8 positions match TRBD1. With V trimmed by 0 bases and J by 1 base, 5 bases remained unmatched. The CDR3 sequence is 17 residues long. This CDR3 reads CASSLASGQGSNQPQHF. Written as DNA, the CDR3 is TGTGCCAGCAGTTTAGCATCAGGACAGGGCAGCAATCAGCCCCAGCATTTT.

The gene calls are TRBV18 and TRBJ2-7; 7 bases line up with TRBD1. The CDR3 contains 14 residues. Germline CDR1 is KGHSH and CDR2 is LQKENI. With 0 bases clipped from V and 1 base from J, the junction kept 0 bases outside the gene matches. CDR3 residues: CASSPPTGSYEQYF. The CDR3 nucleotides are TGTGCCAGCTCACCACCGACAGGGTCCTACGAGCAGTACTTC.

The chain links TRBV12-3 or TRBV12-4 to TRBJ1-1; weak D call: TRBD1 (6 bases). This CDR3 region has 13 residues. The germline V and J ends were trimmed by 2 bases and 6 bases, with 10 bases remaining between them. The CDR3 reads CASSLRGQPEAFF. CDR3 coding DNA: TGTGCCAGCAGTTTAAGAGGACAGCCTGAAGCTTTCTTT.

This clonotype appeared a few times. This chain's CDR3 is CASSHPDRTEAFF. CDR3 coding DNA: TGCGCCAGCAGCCACCCGGACAGGACTGAAGCTTTCTTT. V gene TRBV4-1 combines with J gene TRBJ1-1; 7 bases map to TRBD1. CDR3 length: 13 residues. Germline-derived CDR1 and CDR2 are MGHRA and YSYEKL. J gave up 5 bases and V 3 bases, and 3 bases lay outside the gene matches.

This clonotype turned up a few times. The chain couples TRBV24-1 to TRBJ2-1; 11 bases line up with TRBD1. CDR1 and CDR2 (germline): KGHDR, SFDVKD. Trimming removed 2 bases from V and 7 bases from J; junction bases left unmatched: 6. The CDR3 extends over 16 amino acids. Here the CDR3 reads CATSDWGQGVRNEQFF. Here the CDR3 DNA reads TGTGCCACCAGTGATTGGGGACAGGGGGTTAGGAATGAGCAGTTCTTC.

This clonotype was observed a handful of times. The chain links TRBV20-1 to TRBJ2-7; TRBD2 agrees at 14 bases. This CDR3 has 14 amino acids. CDR1 and CDR2 from the germline V gene are DFQATT and SNEGSKA (reference sequence). Trimming cost V 6 bases and J 9 bases; bases outside gene matches: 10. CDR3 protein: CSARSGTSGSVQYF. The DNA for the CDR3 is TGCAGTGCCAGGAGTGGGACTAGCGGGAGTGTGCAGTACTTC.

The chain has TRBV20-1 and TRBJ2-7; possibly TRBD2 for D (5 bases). The CDR3 consists of 14 residues. Germline CDR1 and CDR2: DFQATT and SNEGSKA (reference sequence). V lost 5 bases, J lost 3 bases, and 17 bases lay in between. Here the CDR3 reads CSAPQRPPGYEQYF. Here the CDR3 DNA reads TGCAGTGCTCCCCAGCGGCCCCCGGGCTACGAGCAGTACTTC.

This chain links TRBV12-3 or TRBV12-4 with TRBJ2-7; 11 nucleotides line up with TRBD1. There are 15 residues in the CDR3. Losses at the gene ends were 4 bases for V and 2 bases for J; bases not matched to a gene: 4. Here the CDR3 reads CASSYAGQGAYEQYF. For the CDR3, the DNA is TGTGCCAGCAGTTACGCGGGACAGGGGGCCTACGAGCAGTACTTC.